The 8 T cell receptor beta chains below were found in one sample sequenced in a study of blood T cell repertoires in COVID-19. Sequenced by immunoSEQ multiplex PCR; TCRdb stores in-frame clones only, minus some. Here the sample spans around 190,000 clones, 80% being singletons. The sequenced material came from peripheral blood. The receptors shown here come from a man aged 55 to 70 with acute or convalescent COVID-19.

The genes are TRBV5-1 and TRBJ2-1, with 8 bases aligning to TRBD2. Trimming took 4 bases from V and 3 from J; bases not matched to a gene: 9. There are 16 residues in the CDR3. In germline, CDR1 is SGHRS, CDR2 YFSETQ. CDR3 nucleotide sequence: TGCGCCAGCAGCATGAGCGGGGGCACTAACTACAATGAGCAGTTCTTC. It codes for CASSMSGGTNYNEQFF.

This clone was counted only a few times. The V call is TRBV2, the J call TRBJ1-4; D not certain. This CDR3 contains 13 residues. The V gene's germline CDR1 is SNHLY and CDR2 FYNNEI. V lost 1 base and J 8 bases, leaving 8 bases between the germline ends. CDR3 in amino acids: CASSEGLGEKLFF. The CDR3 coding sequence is TGTGCCAGCAGTGAAGGGCTGGGCGAAAAACTGTTTTTT.

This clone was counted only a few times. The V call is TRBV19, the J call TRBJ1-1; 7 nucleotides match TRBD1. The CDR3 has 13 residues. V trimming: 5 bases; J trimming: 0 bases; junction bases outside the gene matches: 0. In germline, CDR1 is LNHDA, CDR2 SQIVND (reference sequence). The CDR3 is CASSDRVNTEAFF. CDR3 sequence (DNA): TGTGCCAGTAGTGACAGGGTGAACACTGAAGCTTTCTTT.

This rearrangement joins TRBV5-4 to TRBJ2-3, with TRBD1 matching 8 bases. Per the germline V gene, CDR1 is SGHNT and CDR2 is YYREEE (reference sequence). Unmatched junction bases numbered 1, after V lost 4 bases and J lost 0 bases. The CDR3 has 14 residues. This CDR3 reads CASSRTGSTDTQYF. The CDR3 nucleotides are TGTGCCAGCAGCCGGACAGGGAGCACAGATACGCAGTATTTT.

The CDR3, as DNA: TGTGCCAGCAGCTTAGTTGGGGGCGCGTCAGATACGCAGTATTTT. It encodes CASSLVGGASDTQYF. The V call is TRBV7-2, the J call TRBJ2-3; possible D gene TRBD1, 6 bases. The CDR3 covers 15 residues. The V gene's germline CDR1 is SGHTA and CDR2 FQGNSA. Trimming cost V 1 base and J 4 bases, with 12 bases left between them.

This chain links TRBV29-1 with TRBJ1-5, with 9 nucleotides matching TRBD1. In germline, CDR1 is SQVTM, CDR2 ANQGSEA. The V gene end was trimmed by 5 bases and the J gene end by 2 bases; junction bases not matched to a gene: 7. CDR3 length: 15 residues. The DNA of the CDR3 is TGCAGCGTTTCGACAGGGGGAGTTGGCAATCAGCCCCAGCATTTT. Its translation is CSVSTGGVGNQPQHF.

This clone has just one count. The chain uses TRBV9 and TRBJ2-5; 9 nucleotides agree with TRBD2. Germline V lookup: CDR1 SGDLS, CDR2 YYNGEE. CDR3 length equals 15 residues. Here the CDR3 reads CPRPPHRRGGETQYF. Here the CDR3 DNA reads TGTCCCCGCCCCCCCCACCGGCGGGGGGGGGAGACCCAGTACTTC.

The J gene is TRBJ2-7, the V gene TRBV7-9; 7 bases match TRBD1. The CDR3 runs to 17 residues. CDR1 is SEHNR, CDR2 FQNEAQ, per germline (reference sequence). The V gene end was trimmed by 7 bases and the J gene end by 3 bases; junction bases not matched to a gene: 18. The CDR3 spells CASIVLTSGTARYEQYF. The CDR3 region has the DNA TGTGCCAGCATCGTCCTAACGTCCGGGACAGCCCGCTACGAGCAGTACTTC.